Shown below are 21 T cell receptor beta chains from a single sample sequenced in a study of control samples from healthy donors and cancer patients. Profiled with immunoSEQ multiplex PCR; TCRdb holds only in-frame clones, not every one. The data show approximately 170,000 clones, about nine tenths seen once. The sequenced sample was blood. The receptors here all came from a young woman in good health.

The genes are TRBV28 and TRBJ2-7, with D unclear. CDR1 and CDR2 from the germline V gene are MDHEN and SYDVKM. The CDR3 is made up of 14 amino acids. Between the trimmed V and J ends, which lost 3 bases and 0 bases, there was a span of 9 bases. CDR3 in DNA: TGTGCCAGCAGTTTCGGTCGGCACTCCTACGAGCAGTACTTC. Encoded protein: CASSFGRHSYEQYF.

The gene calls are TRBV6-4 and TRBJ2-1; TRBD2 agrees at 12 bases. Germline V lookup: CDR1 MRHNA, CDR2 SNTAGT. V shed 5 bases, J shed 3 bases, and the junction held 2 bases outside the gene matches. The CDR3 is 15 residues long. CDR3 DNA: TGTGCCAGCAGTTGGACTAGCGGGGACTACAATGAGCAGTTCTTC. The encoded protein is CASSWTSGDYNEQFF.

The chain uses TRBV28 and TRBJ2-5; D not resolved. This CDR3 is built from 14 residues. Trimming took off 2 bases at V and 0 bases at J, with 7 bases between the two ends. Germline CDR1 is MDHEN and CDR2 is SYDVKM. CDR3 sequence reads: CASSLRTYQETQYF. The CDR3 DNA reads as TGTGCCAGCAGTTTACGAACGTACCAAGAGACCCAGTACTTC.

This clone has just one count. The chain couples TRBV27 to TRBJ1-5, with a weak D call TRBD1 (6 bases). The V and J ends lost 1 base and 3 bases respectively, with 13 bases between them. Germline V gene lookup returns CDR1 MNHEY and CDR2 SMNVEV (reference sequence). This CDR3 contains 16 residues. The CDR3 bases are TGTGCCAGCAGTTTATTAGGAGGGGGTATCAATCAGCCCCAGCATTTT. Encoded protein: CASSLLGGGINQPQHF.

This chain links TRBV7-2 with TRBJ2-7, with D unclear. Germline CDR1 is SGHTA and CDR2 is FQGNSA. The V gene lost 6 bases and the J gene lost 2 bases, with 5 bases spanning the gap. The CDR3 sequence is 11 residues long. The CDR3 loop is CASRKTYEQYF. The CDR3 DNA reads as TGTGCCAGCAGGAAAACCTACGAGCAGTACTTC.

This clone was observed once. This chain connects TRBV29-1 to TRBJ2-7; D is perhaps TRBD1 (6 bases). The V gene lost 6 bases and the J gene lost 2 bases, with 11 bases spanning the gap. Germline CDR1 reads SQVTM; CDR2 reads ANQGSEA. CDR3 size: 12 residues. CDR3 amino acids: CSVAGVTYEQYF. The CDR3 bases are TGCAGCGTCGCAGGGGTCACCTACGAGCAGTACTTC.

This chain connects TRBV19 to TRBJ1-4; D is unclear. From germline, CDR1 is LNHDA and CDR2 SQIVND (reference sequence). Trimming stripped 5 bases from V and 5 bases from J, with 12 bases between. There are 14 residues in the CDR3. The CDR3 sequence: CASSPRHGNEKLFF. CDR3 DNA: TGTGCCAGTAGTCCACGACATGGGAATGAAAAACTGTTTTTT.

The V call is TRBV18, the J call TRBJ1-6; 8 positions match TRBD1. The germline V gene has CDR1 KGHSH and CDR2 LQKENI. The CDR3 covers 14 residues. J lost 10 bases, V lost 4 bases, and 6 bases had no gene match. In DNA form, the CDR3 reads TGTGCCAGCTCACGAGTGGACAGGGACTCACCCCTCCACTTT. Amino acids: CASSRVDRDSPLHF.

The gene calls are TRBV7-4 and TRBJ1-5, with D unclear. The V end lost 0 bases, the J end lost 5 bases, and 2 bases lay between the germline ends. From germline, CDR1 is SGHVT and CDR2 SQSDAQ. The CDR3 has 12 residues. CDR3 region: CASSLAHQPQHF. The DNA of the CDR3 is TGTGCCAGCAGCTTAGCGCATCAGCCCCAGCATTTT.

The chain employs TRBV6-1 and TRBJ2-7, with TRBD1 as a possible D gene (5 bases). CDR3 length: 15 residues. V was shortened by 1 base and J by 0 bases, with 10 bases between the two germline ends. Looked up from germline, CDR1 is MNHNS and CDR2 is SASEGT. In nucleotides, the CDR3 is TGTGCCAGCAGTGAAGTTACAGGACCCTCCTACGAGCAGTACTTC. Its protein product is CASSEVTGPSYEQYF.

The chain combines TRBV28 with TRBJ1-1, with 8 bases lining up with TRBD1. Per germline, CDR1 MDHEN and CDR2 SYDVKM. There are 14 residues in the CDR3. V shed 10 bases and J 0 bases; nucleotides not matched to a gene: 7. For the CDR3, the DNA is TGTGCCACCCGACAGGGGACTATGAACACTGAAGCTTTCTTT. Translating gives CATRQGTMNTEAFF.

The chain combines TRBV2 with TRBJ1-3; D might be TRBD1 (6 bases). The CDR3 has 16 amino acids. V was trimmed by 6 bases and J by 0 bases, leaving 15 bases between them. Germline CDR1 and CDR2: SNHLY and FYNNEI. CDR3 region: CASSDKTGISGNTIYF. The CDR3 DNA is TGTGCCAGCAGCGATAAGACAGGAATCTCTGGAAACACCATATATTTT.

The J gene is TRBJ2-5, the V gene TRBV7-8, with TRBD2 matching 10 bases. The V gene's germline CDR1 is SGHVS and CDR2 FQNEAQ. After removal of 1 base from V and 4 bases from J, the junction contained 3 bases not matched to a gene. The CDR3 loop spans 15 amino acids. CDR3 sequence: CASSLVPSGGETQYF. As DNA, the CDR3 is TGTGCCAGCAGCTTAGTCCCTAGCGGGGGAGAGACCCAGTACTTC.

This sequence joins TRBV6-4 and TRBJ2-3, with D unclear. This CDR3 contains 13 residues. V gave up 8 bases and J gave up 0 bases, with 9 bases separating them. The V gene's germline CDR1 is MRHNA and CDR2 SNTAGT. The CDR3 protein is CASALTSTDTQYF. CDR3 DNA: TGTGCCAGCGCCCTGACTAGCACAGATACGCAGTATTTT.

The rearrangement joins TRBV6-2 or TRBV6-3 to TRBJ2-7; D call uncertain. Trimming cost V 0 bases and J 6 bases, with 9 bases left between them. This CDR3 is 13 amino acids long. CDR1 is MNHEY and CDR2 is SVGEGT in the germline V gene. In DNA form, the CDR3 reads TGTGCCAGCAGTTACTCTGGTATCCTCGAGCAGTACTTC. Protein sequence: CASSYSGILEQYF.

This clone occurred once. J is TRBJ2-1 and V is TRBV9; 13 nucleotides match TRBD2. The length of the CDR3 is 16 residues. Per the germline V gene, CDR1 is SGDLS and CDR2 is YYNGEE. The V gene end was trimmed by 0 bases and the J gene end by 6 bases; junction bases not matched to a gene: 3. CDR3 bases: TGTGCCAGCAGCGTAGGACTAGCGGGGGGCATCAATGAGCAGTTCTTC. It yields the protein CASSVGLAGGINEQFF.

Here the CDR3 reads CASSFNRANYGYTF. The DNA of the CDR3 is TGTGCCAGCAGCTTCAACAGAGCTAACTATGGCTACACCTTC. The chain is built from TRBV7-2 and TRBJ1-2, with D unclear. V was clipped by 3 bases and J by 0 bases, with 8 bases between them. The V gene's germline CDR1 is SGHTA and CDR2 FQGNSA. This CDR3 contains 14 residues.

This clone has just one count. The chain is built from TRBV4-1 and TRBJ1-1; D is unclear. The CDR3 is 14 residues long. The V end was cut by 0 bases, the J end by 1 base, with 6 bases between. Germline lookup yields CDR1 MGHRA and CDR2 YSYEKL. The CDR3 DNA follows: TGCGCCAGCAGCCAAGATGGGAAGAACACTGAAGCTTTCTTT. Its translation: CASSQDGKNTEAFF.

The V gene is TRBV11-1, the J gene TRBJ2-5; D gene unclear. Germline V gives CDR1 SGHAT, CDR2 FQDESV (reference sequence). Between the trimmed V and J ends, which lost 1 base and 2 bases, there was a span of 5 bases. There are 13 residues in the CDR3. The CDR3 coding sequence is TGTGCCAGCAGCTTAGACGGACAAGAGACCCAGTACTTC. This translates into CASSLDGQETQYF.

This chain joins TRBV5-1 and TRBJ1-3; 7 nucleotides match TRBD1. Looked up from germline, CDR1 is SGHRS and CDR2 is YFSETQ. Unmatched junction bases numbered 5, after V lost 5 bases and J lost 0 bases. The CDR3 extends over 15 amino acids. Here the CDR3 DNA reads TGCGCCAGCAGTTATACAGGGGACTCTGGAAACACCATATATTTT. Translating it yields CASSYTGDSGNTIYF.

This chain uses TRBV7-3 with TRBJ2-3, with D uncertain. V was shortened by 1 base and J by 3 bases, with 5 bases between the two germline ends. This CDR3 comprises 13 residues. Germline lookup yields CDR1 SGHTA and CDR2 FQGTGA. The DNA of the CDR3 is TGTGCCAGCAGCTTAATACGAACAGATACGCAGTATTTT. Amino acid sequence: CASSLIRTDTQYF.